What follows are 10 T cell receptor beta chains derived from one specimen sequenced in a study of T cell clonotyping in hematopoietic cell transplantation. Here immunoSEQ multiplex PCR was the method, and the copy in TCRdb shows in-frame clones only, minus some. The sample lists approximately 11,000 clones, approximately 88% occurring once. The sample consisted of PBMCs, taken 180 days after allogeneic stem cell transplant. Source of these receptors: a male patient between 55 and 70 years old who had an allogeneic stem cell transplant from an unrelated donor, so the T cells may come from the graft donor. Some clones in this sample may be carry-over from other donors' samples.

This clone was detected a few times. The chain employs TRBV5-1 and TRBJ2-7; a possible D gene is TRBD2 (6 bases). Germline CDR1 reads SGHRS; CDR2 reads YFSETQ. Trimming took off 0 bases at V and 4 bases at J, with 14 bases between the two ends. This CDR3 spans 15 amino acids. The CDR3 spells CASSLGWDFGYEQYF. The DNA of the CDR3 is TGCGCCAGCAGCTTGGGGTGGGACTTCGGGTACGAGCAGTACTTC.

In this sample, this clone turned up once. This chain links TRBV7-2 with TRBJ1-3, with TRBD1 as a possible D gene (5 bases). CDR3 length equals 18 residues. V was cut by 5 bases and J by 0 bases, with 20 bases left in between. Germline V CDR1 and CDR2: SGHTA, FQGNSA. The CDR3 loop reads CASSKGPATLFSGNTIYF. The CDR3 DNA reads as TGTGCCAGCAGCAAGGGGCCGGCCACGCTGTTCTCTGGAAACACCATATATTTT.

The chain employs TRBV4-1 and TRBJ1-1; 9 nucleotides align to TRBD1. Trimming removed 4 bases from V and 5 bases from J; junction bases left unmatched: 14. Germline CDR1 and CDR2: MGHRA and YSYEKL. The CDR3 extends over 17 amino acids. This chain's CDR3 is CASSPMALGQGRTEAFF. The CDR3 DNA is TGCGCCAGCAGCCCAATGGCCCTGGGACAGGGTCGTACTGAAGCTTTCTTT.

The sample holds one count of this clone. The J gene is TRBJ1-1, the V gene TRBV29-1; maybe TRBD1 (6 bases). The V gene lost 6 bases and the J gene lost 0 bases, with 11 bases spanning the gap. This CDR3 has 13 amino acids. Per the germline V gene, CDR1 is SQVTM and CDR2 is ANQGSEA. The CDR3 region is CSVTRGMNTEAFF. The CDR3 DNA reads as TGCAGCGTGACCAGGGGCATGAACACTGAAGCTTTCTTT.

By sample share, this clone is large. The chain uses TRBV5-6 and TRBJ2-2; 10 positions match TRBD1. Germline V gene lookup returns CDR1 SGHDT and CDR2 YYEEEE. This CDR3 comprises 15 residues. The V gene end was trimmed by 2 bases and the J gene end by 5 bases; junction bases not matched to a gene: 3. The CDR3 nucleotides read TGTGCCAGCAGCTTCTGGGGACAGGGGACCGGGGAGCTGTTTTTT. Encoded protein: CASSFWGQGTGELFF. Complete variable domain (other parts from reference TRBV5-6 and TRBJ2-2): DAGVTQSPTHLIKTRGQQVTLRCSPKSGHDTVSWYQQALGQGPQFIFQYYEEEERQRGNFPDRFSGHQFPNYSSELNVNALLLGDSALYLCASSFWGQGTGELFFGEGSRLTVL.

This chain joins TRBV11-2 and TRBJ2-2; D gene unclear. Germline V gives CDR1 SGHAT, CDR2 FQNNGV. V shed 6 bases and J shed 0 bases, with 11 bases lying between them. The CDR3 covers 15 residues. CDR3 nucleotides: TGTGCCAGCAGTACCTGGCAGGCGAACACCGGGGAGCTGTTTTTT. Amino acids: CASSTWQANTGELFF.

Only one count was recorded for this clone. CDR3 sequence (DNA): TGCGCCAGCAGCTTGTCTAGCGGGGGGACAGATACGCAGTATTTT. Encoded protein: CASSLSSGGTDTQYF. J is TRBJ2-3 and V is TRBV5-1; 11 bases match TRBD2. The trim removed 1 base at V and 3 bases at J, leaving 1 base unmatched. Germline V gene lookup returns CDR1 SGHRS and CDR2 YFSETQ. This CDR3 has 15 amino acids.

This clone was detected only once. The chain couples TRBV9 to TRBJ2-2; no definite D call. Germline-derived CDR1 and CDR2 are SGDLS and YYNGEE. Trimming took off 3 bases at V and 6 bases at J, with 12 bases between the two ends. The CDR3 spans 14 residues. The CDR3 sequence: CASSAPNSPGELFF. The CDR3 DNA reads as TGTGCCAGCAGCGCGCCCAACTCCCCCGGGGAGCTGTTTTTT.

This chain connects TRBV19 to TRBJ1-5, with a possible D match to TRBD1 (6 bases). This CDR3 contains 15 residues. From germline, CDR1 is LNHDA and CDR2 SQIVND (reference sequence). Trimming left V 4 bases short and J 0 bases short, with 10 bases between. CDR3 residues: CASSTGQYSNQPQHF. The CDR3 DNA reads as TGTGCCAGTAGTACCGGACAGTATAGCAATCAGCCCCAGCATTTT.

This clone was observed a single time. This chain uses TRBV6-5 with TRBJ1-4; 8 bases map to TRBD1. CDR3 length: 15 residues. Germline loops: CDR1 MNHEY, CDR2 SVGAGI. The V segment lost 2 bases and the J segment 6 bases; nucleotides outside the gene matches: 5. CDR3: CASSYGRGRDEKLFF. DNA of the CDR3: TGTGCCAGCAGTTACGGCAGGGGGCGGGATGAAAAACTGTTTTTT.